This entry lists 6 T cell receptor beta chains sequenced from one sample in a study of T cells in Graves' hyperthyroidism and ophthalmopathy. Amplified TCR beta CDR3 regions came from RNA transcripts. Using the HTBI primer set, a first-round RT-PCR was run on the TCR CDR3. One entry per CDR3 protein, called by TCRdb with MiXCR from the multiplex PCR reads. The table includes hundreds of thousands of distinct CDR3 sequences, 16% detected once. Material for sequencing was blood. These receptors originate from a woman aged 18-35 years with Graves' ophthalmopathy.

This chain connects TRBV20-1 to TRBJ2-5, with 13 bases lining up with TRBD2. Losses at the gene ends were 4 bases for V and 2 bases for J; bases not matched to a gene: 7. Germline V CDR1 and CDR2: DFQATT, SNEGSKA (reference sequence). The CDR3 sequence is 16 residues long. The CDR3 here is CSATRTSGGQQETQYF. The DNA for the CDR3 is TGCAGTGCTACAAGGACTAGCGGGGGACAACAAGAGACCCAGTACTTC.

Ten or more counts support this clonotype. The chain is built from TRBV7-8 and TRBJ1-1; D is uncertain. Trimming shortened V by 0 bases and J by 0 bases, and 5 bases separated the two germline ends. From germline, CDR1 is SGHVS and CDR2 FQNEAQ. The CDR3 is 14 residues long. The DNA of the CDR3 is TGTGCCAGCAGCTTAGCGTCAATGAACACTGAAGCTTTCTTT. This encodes CASSLASMNTEAFF.

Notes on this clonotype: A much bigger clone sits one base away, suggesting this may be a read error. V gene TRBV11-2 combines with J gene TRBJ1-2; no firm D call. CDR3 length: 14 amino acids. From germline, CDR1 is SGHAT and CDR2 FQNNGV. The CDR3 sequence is CASSLLTSNHGYTF. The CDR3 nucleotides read TGTGCCAGCAGCTTATTGACATCTAACCATGGCTACACCTTC.

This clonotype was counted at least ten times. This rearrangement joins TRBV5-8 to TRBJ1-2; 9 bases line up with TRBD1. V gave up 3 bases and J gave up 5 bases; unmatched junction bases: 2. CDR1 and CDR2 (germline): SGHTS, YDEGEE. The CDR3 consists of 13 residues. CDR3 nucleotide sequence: TGTGCCAGCAGCTCACAGGGGGCATATGGCTACACCTTC. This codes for CASSSQGAYGYTF.

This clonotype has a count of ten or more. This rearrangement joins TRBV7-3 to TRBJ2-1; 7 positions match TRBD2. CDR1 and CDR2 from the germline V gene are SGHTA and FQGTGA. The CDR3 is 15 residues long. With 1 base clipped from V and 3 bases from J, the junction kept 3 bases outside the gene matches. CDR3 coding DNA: TGTGCCAGCAGCTTAAGCGGGGGATTCTACAATGAGCAGTTCTTC. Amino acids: CASSLSGGFYNEQFF. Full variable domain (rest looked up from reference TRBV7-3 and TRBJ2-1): GAGVSQTPSNKVTEKGKYVELRCDPISGHTALYWYRQSLGQGPEFLIYFQGTGAADDSGLPNDRFFAVRPEGSVSTLKIQRTERGDSAVYLCASSLSGGFYNEQFFGPGTRLTVL.

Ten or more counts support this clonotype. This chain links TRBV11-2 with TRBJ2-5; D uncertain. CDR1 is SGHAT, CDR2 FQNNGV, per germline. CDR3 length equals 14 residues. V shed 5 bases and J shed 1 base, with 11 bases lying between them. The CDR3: CASSMTLFQETQYF. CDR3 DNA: TGTGCCAGCAGCATGACACTTTTCCAAGAGACCCAGTACTTC.